The rows below give T cell receptor beta chains drawn from one sample of a study of blood T cells in healthy people across ages. TCRdb fed the 5' RACE reads into MiXCR, producing one record per CDR3 protein. The sample lists 1.8 million or so distinct CDR3 sequences; 39% were seen once. The source material was blood. The receptors were gathered from a human donor in good health. Each CDR3 is given with its conserved first and last residue. The order of the fields is D gene, J gene, clone size, V gene, CDR3 protein, CDR3 DNA. D genes are given only for firm matches. Part of the rows lack a size; the others show once, few, many or a class for expanded clones.

D gene: NA
J gene: TRBJ2-7
clone size: NA
V gene: TRBV15
CDR3 protein: CATSKRRGRSSYEQYF
CDR3 DNA: TGTGCCACCAGCAAAAGGCGGGGACGAAGCTCCTACGAGCAGTACTTC

D gene: TRBD1
J gene: TRBJ1-3
clone size: NA
V gene: TRBV7-2
CDR3 protein: CASSGDSVSSGNTIYF
CDR3 DNA: TGTGCCAGCAGCGGGGACAGCGTCAGCTCTGGAAACACCATATATTTT

D gene: TRBD2
J gene: TRBJ2-1
clone size: few
V gene: TRBV7-3
CDR3 protein: CASSSTIAGGGNEQFF
CDR3 DNA: TGTGCCAGCAGCTCGACAATAGCGGGGGGGGGCAATGAGCAGTTCTTC

D gene: NA
J gene: TRBJ2-1
clone size: NA
V gene: TRBV20-1
CDR3 protein: CSASAGRPGDEQFF
CDR3 DNA: TGCAGTGCTAGTGCGGGGAGGCCTGGCGATGAGCAGTTCTTC

D gene: NA
J gene: TRBJ2-1
clone size: few
V gene: TRBV29-1
CDR3 protein: CSVLTSEQFF
CDR3 DNA: TGCAGCGTTCTTACAAGTGAGCAGTTCTTC

D gene: TRBD1
J gene: TRBJ1-2
clone size: NA
V gene: TRBV28
CDR3 protein: CASSIVGQGDYGYTF
CDR3 DNA: TGTGCCAGCAGTATTGTCGGACAGGGCGACTATGGCTACACCTTC

D gene: NA
J gene: TRBJ1-2
clone size: NA
V gene: TRBV6-2/TRBV6-3
CDR3 protein: CASSSIPGYTF
CDR3 DNA: TGTGCCAGCAGTTCCATCCCAGGCTACACCTTC

D gene: NA
J gene: TRBJ2-7
clone size: NA
V gene: TRBV5-1
CDR3 protein: CASSSTQGLRYEQYF
CDR3 DNA: TGCGCCAGCAGCTCAACACAGGGTCTGCGCTACGAGCAGTACTTC

D gene: TRBD1
J gene: TRBJ1-6
clone size: NA
V gene: TRBV11-2
CDR3 protein: CASSRQGMGSYNSPLHF
CDR3 DNA: TGTGCCAGCAGCAGACAGGGAATGGGTTCCTATAATTCACCCCTCCACTTT

D gene: TRBD1
J gene: TRBJ1-4
clone size: NA
V gene: TRBV29-1
CDR3 protein: CSVSQGGFYEKLFF
CDR3 DNA: TGCAGCGTCTCACAGGGGGGCTTTTATGAAAAACTGTTTTTT

D gene: NA
J gene: TRBJ2-7
clone size: few
V gene: TRBV20-1
CDR3 protein: CSASNIGVSYEQYF
CDR3 DNA: TGCAGTGCTAGTAACATCGGGGTCTCCTACGAGCAGTACTTC

D gene: NA
J gene: TRBJ2-7
clone size: NA
V gene: TRBV2
CDR3 protein: CAGSESAYYEQYF
CDR3 DNA: TGTGCCGGCAGTGAATCAGCCTACTACGAGCAGTACTTC

D gene: NA
J gene: TRBJ1-2
clone size: NA
V gene: TRBV10-3
CDR3 protein: CAGRDKRGYTF
CDR3 DNA: TGTGCCGGCCGGGACAAAAGGGGCTACACCTTC

D gene: NA
J gene: TRBJ2-2
clone size: NA
V gene: TRBV4-3
CDR3 protein: CASSLNIGLNTGELFF
CDR3 DNA: TGCGCCAGCAGCCTCAACATTGGACTGAACACCGGGGAGCTGTTTTTT

D gene: NA
J gene: TRBJ2-6
clone size: few
V gene: TRBV7-2
CDR3 protein: CASSTTGSTANVLTF
CDR3 DNA: TGTGCCAGCAGCACAACAGGCTCCACGGCCAACGTCCTGACTTTC

D gene: TRBD1
J gene: TRBJ1-1
clone size: NA
V gene: TRBV12-3/TRBV12-4
CDR3 protein: CASSLRQGGANTEAFF
CDR3 DNA: TGTGCCAGCAGTTTACGACAGGGTGGAGCGAACACTGAAGCTTTCTTT

D gene: NA
J gene: TRBJ2-5
clone size: NA
V gene: TRBV28
CDR3 protein: CASRPDGETQYF
CDR3 DNA: TGTGCCAGCAGACCGGACGGGGAGACCCAGTACTTC

D gene: TRBD2
J gene: TRBJ2-5
clone size: NA
V gene: TRBV11-3
CDR3 protein: CASGLLGTSEGTQYF
CDR3 DNA: TGTGCCAGCGGCCTATTAGGGACTAGCGAAGGGACCCAGTACTTC

D gene: NA
J gene: TRBJ2-3
clone size: many
V gene: TRBV29-1
CDR3 protein: CSLYKGDTQYF
CDR3 DNA: TGCAGCTTATATAAGGGAGATACGCAGTATTTT

D gene: NA
J gene: TRBJ2-7
clone size: NA
V gene: TRBV6-2/TRBV6-3
CDR3 protein: CASTWAYEQYF
CDR3 DNA: TGTGCCAGCACTTGGGCCTACGAGCAGTACTTC

D gene: NA
J gene: TRBJ1-1
clone size: NA
V gene: TRBV6-6
CDR3 protein: CASSYVSNTEAFF
CDR3 DNA: TGTGCCAGCAGTTACGTTTCGAACACTGAAGCTTTCTTT

D gene: NA
J gene: TRBJ2-3
clone size: NA
V gene: TRBV7-9
CDR3 protein: CASSLGEGARDTQYF
CDR3 DNA: TGTGCCAGCAGCTTAGGGGAGGGGGCGCGTGATACGCAGTATTTT

D gene: TRBD1
J gene: TRBJ2-7
clone size: NA
V gene: TRBV20-1
CDR3 protein: CSAQKPGQFYEQYF
CDR3 DNA: TGCAGTGCGCAAAAACCGGGACAGTTCTACGAGCAGTACTTC

D gene: NA
J gene: TRBJ1-2
clone size: few
V gene: TRBV4-3
CDR3 protein: CAGGPDNGYTF
CDR3 DNA: TGCGCCGGAGGTCCGGACAATGGCTACACCTTC

D gene: NA
J gene: TRBJ2-7
clone size: many
V gene: TRBV7-2
CDR3 protein: CASSSDRFSYEQYF
CDR3 DNA: TGTGCCAGCAGCTCCGACAGGTTCTCCTACGAGCAGTACTTC

D gene: TRBD1
J gene: TRBJ2-1
clone size: NA
V gene: TRBV5-1
CDR3 protein: CASSFDRAYEQFF
CDR3 DNA: TGCGCCAGCAGCTTCGACAGGGCCTATGAGCAGTTCTTC

D gene: NA
J gene: TRBJ1-4
clone size: NA
V gene: TRBV20-1
CDR3 protein: CSASSRSWEKLFF
CDR3 DNA: TGCAGTGCGAGCTCCAGGTCATGGGAAAAACTGTTTTTT

D gene: TRBD1
J gene: TRBJ2-7
clone size: NA
V gene: TRBV9
CDR3 protein: CASSVAAGGKEYEQYF
CDR3 DNA: TGTGCCAGCAGCGTAGCAGCAGGGGGCAAAGAGTACGAGCAGTACTTC

D gene: NA
J gene: TRBJ2-6
clone size: many
V gene: TRBV9
CDR3 protein: CASSVIPSGAGANVLTF
CDR3 DNA: TGTGCCAGCAGCGTAATCCCATCGGGGGCTGGGGCCAACGTCCTGACTTTC

D gene: TRBD2
J gene: TRBJ2-5
clone size: few
V gene: TRBV5-1
CDR3 protein: CASSWLAGGYTQETQYF
CDR3 DNA: TGCGCCAGCAGCTGGCTAGCGGGGGGTTATACCCAAGAGACCCAGTACTTC

D gene: NA
J gene: TRBJ1-2
clone size: NA
V gene: TRBV6-6
CDR3 protein: CASSIENGYTF
CDR3 DNA: TGTGCCAGCAGCATCGAAAATGGCTACACCTTC

D gene: TRBD1
J gene: TRBJ2-2
clone size: NA
V gene: TRBV12-3/TRBV12-4
CDR3 protein: CASNRGSIGELFF
CDR3 DNA: TGTGCCAGCAACAGGGGGTCAATCGGGGAGCTGTTTTTT

D gene: NA
J gene: TRBJ2-3
clone size: few
V gene: TRBV29-1
CDR3 protein: CSVQVADTQYF
CDR3 DNA: TGCAGCGTTCAAGTCGCAGATACGCAGTATTTT

D gene: NA
J gene: TRBJ2-4
clone size: few
V gene: TRBV20-1
CDR3 protein: CSAARSLAKNIQYF
CDR3 DNA: TGCAGTGCCGCCCGTAGCCTAGCCAAAAACATTCAGTACTTC

D gene: NA
J gene: TRBJ2-5
clone size: many
V gene: TRBV11-2
CDR3 protein: CASSLIGRGLETQYF
CDR3 DNA: TGTGCCAGCAGCTTAATTGGCAGGGGTTTAGAGACCCAGTACTTC

D gene: TRBD2
J gene: TRBJ2-3
clone size: NA
V gene: TRBV20-1
CDR3 protein: CSAIRLAGGPDTQYF
CDR3 DNA: TGCAGTGCTATAAGACTAGCGGGGGGACCAGATACGCAGTATTTT

D gene: TRBD1
J gene: TRBJ2-7
clone size: few
V gene: TRBV29-1
CDR3 protein: CSVVRQGADYEQYF
CDR3 DNA: TGCAGCGTTGTACGGCAGGGGGCAGATTACGAGCAGTACTTC

D gene: TRBD1
J gene: TRBJ2-5
clone size: few
V gene: TRBV7-2
CDR3 protein: CASSLPGQSRRTQYF
CDR3 DNA: TGTGCCAGCAGCTTACCGGGACAGAGCCGAAGGACCCAGTACTTC

D gene: NA
J gene: TRBJ2-1
clone size: few
V gene: TRBV15
CDR3 protein: CATSRDRGWLNNEQFF
CDR3 DNA: TGTGCCACCAGCAGAGATCGGGGGTGGCTCAACAATGAGCAGTTCTTC

D gene: NA
J gene: TRBJ1-2
clone size: NA
V gene: TRBV4-1
CDR3 protein: CASSTPGTPYGYTF
CDR3 DNA: TGCGCCAGCAGCACTCCAGGGACTCCCTATGGCTACACCTTC

D gene: TRBD2
J gene: TRBJ2-5
clone size: few
V gene: TRBV7-3
CDR3 protein: CASSLNSSGGSGETQYF
CDR3 DNA: TGTGCCAGCAGCTTAAATTCTAGCGGGGGGTCAGGAGAGACCCAGTACTTC

D gene: NA
J gene: TRBJ2-1
clone size: NA
V gene: TRBV7-3
CDR3 protein: CASSLIKGNEQFF
CDR3 DNA: TGTGCCAGCAGCTTAATTAAGGGCAATGAGCAGTTCTTC

D gene: NA
J gene: TRBJ2-6
clone size: many
V gene: TRBV7-9
CDR3 protein: CASSPRNGANVLTF
CDR3 DNA: TGTGCCAGCAGCCCCCGTAATGGGGCCAACGTCCTGACTTTC

D gene: TRBD1
J gene: TRBJ2-1
clone size: few
V gene: TRBV12-3/TRBV12-4
CDR3 protein: CASSVGQGEYNEQFF
CDR3 DNA: TGTGCCAGCAGCGTGGGACAGGGGGAATACAATGAGCAGTTCTTC

D gene: TRBD1
J gene: TRBJ2-3
clone size: few
V gene: TRBV7-3
CDR3 protein: CASSSTGEGGDTQYF
CDR3 DNA: TGTGCCAGCAGCTCGACAGGGGAAGGGGGGGATACGCAGTATTTT

D gene: NA
J gene: TRBJ2-1
clone size: few
V gene: TRBV20-1
CDR3 protein: CSARDGPAGVYNEQFF
CDR3 DNA: TGCAGTGCTAGAGATGGGCCAGCGGGCGTCTACAATGAGCAGTTCTTC

D gene: NA
J gene: TRBJ2-7
clone size: NA
V gene: TRBV12-3/TRBV12-4
CDR3 protein: CASNPSAGPQGFGHEQYF
CDR3 DNA: TGTGCCAGCAACCCCTCCGCTGGGCCGCAGGGATTCGGCCACGAGCAGTACTTC

D gene: NA
J gene: TRBJ1-1
clone size: NA
V gene: TRBV7-3
CDR3 protein: CASSLTSETQAFF
CDR3 DNA: TGTGCCAGCAGCTTAACTTCAGAAACCCAAGCTTTCTTT

D gene: NA
J gene: TRBJ1-1
clone size: NA
V gene: TRBV29-1
CDR3 protein: CSVEGKNSALAFF
CDR3 DNA: TGCAGCGTTGAAGGGAAGAATAGTGCTCTCGCTTTCTTT

D gene: TRBD2
J gene: TRBJ2-3
clone size: few
V gene: TRBV7-9
CDR3 protein: CASSAFRGGRTDTQYF
CDR3 DNA: TGTGCCAGCAGCGCCTTTCGGGGGGGGCGCACAGATACGCAGTATTTT

D gene: NA
J gene: TRBJ2-7
clone size: NA
V gene: TRBV20-1
CDR3 protein: CSASGPGENYEQYF
CDR3 DNA: TGCAGTGCTAGCGGCCCAGGGGAGAATTACGAGCAGTACTTC

D gene: NA
J gene: TRBJ2-6
clone size: NA
V gene: TRBV20-1
CDR3 protein: CSASRGVGANVLTF
CDR3 DNA: TGCAGTGCAAGTCGGGGCGTCGGGGCCAACGTCCTGACTTTC

D gene: NA
J gene: TRBJ2-7
clone size: NA
V gene: TRBV27
CDR3 protein: CASSTTASGYEQYF
CDR3 DNA: TGTGCCAGCAGTACCACGGCTTCGGGATACGAGCAGTACTTC

D gene: TRBD2
J gene: TRBJ2-3
clone size: NA
V gene: TRBV7-2
CDR3 protein: CASSPLGGGKTQYF
CDR3 DNA: TGTGCCAGCAGCCCCTTAGGCGGGGGGAAGACCCAGTATTTT

D gene: TRBD2
J gene: TRBJ2-5
clone size: NA
V gene: TRBV20-1
CDR3 protein: CSARDPGLEQETQYF
CDR3 DNA: TGCAGTGCTAGAGATCCGGGACTAGAGCAAGAGACCCAGTACTTC

D gene: TRBD1
J gene: TRBJ1-2
clone size: NA
V gene: TRBV20-1
CDR3 protein: CSVTDRDYGYTF
CDR3 DNA: TGCAGTGTGACGGACAGGGACTATGGCTACACCTTC

D gene: NA
J gene: TRBJ1-1
clone size: NA
V gene: TRBV12-3/TRBV12-4
CDR3 protein: CASSLWGAEAFF
CDR3 DNA: TGTGCCAGCAGTTTGTGGGGGGCTGAAGCTTTCTTT